This is a list of T cell receptor beta chains from one sample in a study of metastatic and nonmetastatic thyroid tumors. Using MiXCR, TCRdb re-called clones from the PCR reads. The repertoire consists of roughly 93,000 clones, with approximately 11% occurring once and the leading ten covering approximately 10%. Material: blood. The receptors were gathered from a female donor with papillary thyroid cancer or a benign thyroid nodule (not recorded which). Some clones in this sample may be carry-over from other donors' samples. Both conserved end residues are part of each CDR3. A D gene is named only where the DNA matches it firmly. Size values are once, few and many counts, or a class for expanded clones, and some rows have none.

CDR3 protein: CASSLARNQPQHF; CDR3 DNA: TGTGCCAGCAGTTTAGCTCGCAATCAGCCCCAGCATTTT; clone size: many; CDR3 length: 13; D gene: NA; V gene: TRBV12-3/TRBV12-4; J gene: TRBJ1-5
CDR3 protein: CASSYDWGPGYEQYF; CDR3 DNA: TGTGCCAGCAGCTACGACTGGGGGCCGGGGTACGAGCAGTACTTC; clone size: many; CDR3 length: 15; D gene: NA; V gene: TRBV7-2; J gene: TRBJ2-7
CDR3 protein: CASSVGGGRGINEKLFF; CDR3 DNA: TGTGCCAGCAGCGTAGGAGGGGGCAGGGGGATTAATGAAAAACTGTTTTTT; clone size: many; CDR3 length: 17; D gene: TRBD1; V gene: TRBV9; J gene: TRBJ1-4
CDR3 protein: CASGLTSAHNEQFF; CDR3 DNA: TGTGCTAGTGGTTTGACTAGCGCGCACAATGAGCAGTTCTTC; clone size: many; CDR3 length: 14; D gene: TRBD2; V gene: TRBV12-5; J gene: TRBJ2-1
CDR3 protein: CASSFLLADYNEQFF; CDR3 DNA: TGTGCCAGCAGCTTTTTACTAGCAGATTACAATGAGCAGTTCTTC; clone size: many; CDR3 length: 15; D gene: NA; V gene: TRBV11-2; J gene: TRBJ2-1
CDR3 protein: CASSLLAGGLGTQYF; CDR3 DNA: TGTGCCAGCAGCTTACTAGCGGGAGGGTTAGGGACCCAGTACTTC; clone size: many; CDR3 length: 15; D gene: TRBD2; V gene: TRBV7-8; J gene: TRBJ2-5
CDR3 protein: CATGPRDRSYEQYF; CDR3 DNA: TGTGCCACTGGGCCCCGGGACAGAAGTTACGAGCAGTACTTC; clone size: many; CDR3 length: 14; D gene: TRBD1; V gene: TRBV24-1; J gene: TRBJ2-7
CDR3 protein: CSAQAQSRAREQYF; CDR3 DNA: TGCAGTGCCCAAGCCCAGTCCAGGGCGCGTGAGCAGTACTTC; clone size: NA; CDR3 length: 14; D gene: NA; V gene: TRBV20-1; J gene: TRBJ2-7
CDR3 protein: CASSLSGSQPQHF; CDR3 DNA: TGTGCCAGCAGCTTATCGGGTTCTCAGCCCCAGCATTTT; clone size: many; CDR3 length: 13; D gene: NA; V gene: TRBV11-2; J gene: TRBJ1-5
CDR3 protein: CATSRPSGGGTEAFF; CDR3 DNA: TGTGCCACCAGCAGACCCTCTGGGGGGGGCACTGAAGCTTTCTTT; clone size: many; CDR3 length: 15; D gene: NA; V gene: TRBV15; J gene: TRBJ1-1
CDR3 protein: CSGVGPAYNEQFF; CDR3 DNA: TGCAGTGGAGTCGGGCCGGCCTACAATGAGCAGTTCTTC; clone size: many; CDR3 length: 13; D gene: NA; V gene: TRBV20-1; J gene: TRBJ2-1
CDR3 protein: CASSPGQNYGYTF; CDR3 DNA: TGTGCCAGCTCCCCGGGACAAAACTATGGCTACACCTTC; clone size: many; CDR3 length: 13; D gene: NA; V gene: TRBV18; J gene: TRBJ1-2
CDR3 protein: CATSDLGTNADTQYF; CDR3 DNA: TGTGCCACCAGTGATTTAGGGACTAACGCAGATACGCAGTATTTT; clone size: many; CDR3 length: 15; D gene: TRBD2; V gene: TRBV24-1; J gene: TRBJ2-3
CDR3 protein: CSASRGSRNTEAFF; CDR3 DNA: TGCAGTGCTAGCAGAGGGTCAAGGAACACTGAAGCTTTCTTT; clone size: many; CDR3 length: 14; D gene: NA; V gene: TRBV20-1; J gene: TRBJ1-1
CDR3 protein: CVWWDGGFYTQYF; CDR3 DNA: TGTGTCTGGTGGGACGGAGGTTTTTATACGCAGTATTTT; clone size: few; CDR3 length: 13; D gene: NA; V gene: TRBV30; J gene: TRBJ2-3